This T cell receptor beta chain was retrieved from a study of response to subunit inactivated influenza vaccine (dated by TCRdb to 2016 to 2019). Regarding the research as a whole: To follow how T cells responded to a trivalent subunit inactivated influenza vaccine, the researchers relied on deep quantitative profiling of the T cell receptor repertoire.

Libraries were built with RT-PCR. Instrument on record: Illumina HiSeq 2500. Starting from the raw public reads, TCRdb applied fastp trimming at Q25, assembled clones with MiXCR and retained in-frame beta chains. Each record represents a unique CDR3 protein, reported with the most common genes and DNA among its rows. This sample is represented by 650,000 to 800,000 distinct CDR3 sequences; approximately 15% of them were singletons. The top ten clones comprise 6.5% to 8.5% of the sample. The junction shows trimming of 0 bases on V and 4 bases on J, plus 9 bases between the germline ends. The germline V gene (reference sequence) supplies CDR1 DFQATT and CDR2 SNEGSKA. Taken from cysteine to phenylalanine, the CDR3 has 13 residues. The DNA shown is the 39-base CDR3, in frame from base 1. Note on this clonotype: Its antigen is still unknown. The sample holds no much larger clone one base away, and base qualities are not on file.

The paper as a whole reports these results and caveats: The authors suggested that each seasonal influenza vaccination may recruit only a limited number of new T cells.

The V and J segments used are TRBV20-1 and TRBJ2-5; the D gene is possibly TRBD1, with 6 bases matching. Here the sequenced sample was PBMCs from blood, taken less than 15 days before vaccination. The source of this sequence is a man aged 50 to 59 who received an inactivated influenza vaccine. Donor details come from another sample of the same person, matched by shared clones. The CDR3 in this case is CSARDRGRETQYF. The DNA sequence is as follows: TGCAGTGCTAGAGACAGGGGAAGAGAGACCCAGTACTTC.